Described below is a single TCR beta chain sequence and its context. The sample is drawn from a study of technical replicates of blood from several donors. The assay was immunoSEQ multiplex PCR, and TCRdb's table has in-frame clones only and misses some. The sample lists about 78,000 clones; just under 95% were seen once. The germline V gene has CDR1 SGDLS and CDR2 YYNGEE. CDR3 length: 10 amino acids. The chain is built from TRBV9 and TRBJ2-3, with D perhaps matching TRBD2 (5 bases). The sequenced material came from T cells isolated from PBMCs. The source of this sequence is a human donor in good health. The CDR3 DNA follows: TGTGCTTCGGGAACAGATACGCAGTATTTT. Its protein product is CASGTDTQYF.